Listed here are 8 T cell receptor beta chains from one sample, sequenced in a study of cytomegalovirus exposure and HLA in healthy donors. PCR amplification relied on 60 Vbeta primers (plus 13 Jbeta primers). Assay: immunoSEQ multiplex PCR; the TCRdb copy retains only in-frame clones and omits some. The table lists more than 95,000 clones, about 76% of them singletons, with less than 15% in the top ten. The sequencing input was PBMCs. The receptors were sampled from a woman in her sixties or seventies in good health and CMV-seropositive.

This clone has more than one count but fewer than ten. The rearrangement uses TRBV7-9 and TRBJ1-4; D is unresolved. V gave up 1 base and J gave up 6 bases, with 9 bases separating them. The CDR3 is 14 residues long. Germline lookup yields CDR1 SEHNR and CDR2 FQNEAQ (reference sequence). The CDR3 DNA follows: TGTGCCAGCAGCTTAGGAGGGTTTGATGAAAAACTGTTTTTT. The encoded protein is CASSLGGFDEKLFF.

The chain links TRBV6-1 to TRBJ1-2; TRBD1 matches 9 bases. Unmatched junction bases numbered 10, after V lost 6 bases and J lost 8 bases. Germline V gives CDR1 MNHNS, CDR2 SASEGT. The CDR3 extends over 14 amino acids. The CDR3 region is CASRETGGVGGYTF. CDR3 nucleotide sequence: TGTGCCAGCAGAGAGACAGGGGGAGTGGGAGGCTACACCTTC.

The chain employs TRBV5-6 and TRBJ2-2; 7 bases line up with TRBD1. Germline V gene data show CDR1 as SGHDT and CDR2 as YYEEEE. The CDR3 runs 14 residues. V shed 0 bases, J shed 4 bases, and the junction held 0 bases outside the gene matches. CDR3 sequence (DNA): TGTGCCAGCAGCTTGGGACAGGGCACCGGGGAGCTGTTTTTT. Translated, it gives CASSLGQGTGELFF. Full variable domain (rest looked up from reference TRBV5-6 and TRBJ2-2): DAGVTQSPTHLIKTRGQQVTLRCSPKSGHDTVSWYQQALGQGPQFIFQYYEEEERQRGNFPDRFSGHQFPNYSSELNVNALLLGDSALYLCASSLGQGTGELFFGEGSRLTVL.

This rearrangement joins TRBV2 to TRBJ1-5, with D hard to call. The V end lost 6 bases, the J end lost 0 bases, and 9 bases lay between the germline ends. This CDR3 comprises 14 residues. Per germline, CDR1 SNHLY and CDR2 FYNNEI. Here the CDR3 reads CASRRQYSNQPQHF. CDR3 nucleotide sequence: TGTGCCAGCAGACGACAATATAGCAATCAGCCCCAGCATTTT.

The genes are TRBV19 and TRBJ1-2; 8 nucleotides align to TRBD1. Germline loops: CDR1 LNHDA, CDR2 SQIVND (reference sequence). This CDR3 has 13 residues. The junction had 3 bases not matched to a gene; V was cut back by 5 bases and J by 4 bases. The CDR3 reads CASSSTGAYGYTF. DNA of the CDR3: TGTGCCAGTAGTTCGACAGGGGCCTATGGCTACACCTTC.

This clone was seen a handful of times. This sequence joins TRBV27 and TRBJ2-7; 11 bases are a match to TRBD1. This CDR3 is built from 15 residues. V dropped 3 bases and J dropped 4; count of bases not matched to a gene: 5. Germline V gene sequence: CDR1 MNHEY, CDR2 SMNVEV (reference sequence). DNA of the CDR3: TGTGCCAGCAGTTTCGGACAGGGGGCTGGGTACGAGCAGTACTTC. Translation: CASSFGQGAGYEQYF.

A few counts support this clone. The chain joins TRBV27 to TRBJ2-7; possibly TRBD2 for D (5 bases). Trimming took off 7 bases at V and 2 bases at J, with 15 bases between the two ends. The CDR3 is 14 amino acids. Germline lookup yields CDR1 MNHEY and CDR2 SMNVEV (reference sequence). The chain's CDR3 is CASKTAGETYEQYF. The CDR3 DNA reads TGTGCCAGCAAGACCGCCGGGGAAACCTACGAGCAGTACTTC.

The chain combines TRBV6-5 with TRBJ2-3, with 8 bases fitting TRBD1. From germline, CDR1 is MNHEY and CDR2 SVGAGI. The V and J ends lost 5 bases and 3 bases, in that order; junction bases with no gene match: 7. The CDR3 extends over 15 amino acids. The CDR3: CASSPQGARTDTQYF. CDR3 DNA sequence: TGTGCCAGCAGTCCTCAGGGGGCGCGGACAGATACGCAGTATTTT.